This TCR beta chain was captured by sequencing in a study of OX40 agonist ivuxolimab in advanced cancers. Background on the study: Under the entry rules, prior anti-PD-1, anti-PD-L1 or anti-CTLA-4 therapy was allowed, and less than 50% had some. Points from the study as a whole: Partly responding patients at 0.1-3.0 mg/kg showed some of the smallest clonal expansion.

Enrollment shut out patients with autoimmune disease history or systemic immunosuppression. The assay was immunoSEQ multiplex PCR, and TCRdb's table has in-frame clones only and misses some. Of around 70,000 clones in the sample, around 83% were seen once. This clone has just one count. Its antigen is still unknown. Germline loops: CDR1 SGHAT, CDR2 FQNNGV. The CDR3 spans 13 residues. V dropped 3 bases and J dropped 4 bases, with 10 bases sitting between them. The rearrangement links TRBV11-2 to TRBJ2-7; a possible D gene is TRBD2 (5 bases). The sequences come from CD4+ or CD8+ T cells sorted from blood, collected in a trial of the OX40 agonist ivuxolimab. The TCR originated in an adult with an advanced solid tumor such as melanoma, head and neck, liver or kidney cancer. The CDR3 nucleotides read TGTGCCAGCAGCTTCAACGGGAATTACGAGCAGTACTTC. It is translated as CASSFNGNYEQYF.